This TCR beta chain was identified during a study of lymphopenia after photon versus proton radiotherapy. Study outcomes and limitations: Authors raise, but do not show, better survival with proton therapy. Under photons, naive T cells and diversity fell while effector/memory populations rose.

Produced via immunoSEQ multiplex PCR; TCRdb's table is partial and in-frame only. The table lists some 70,000 clones, about 90% of them singletons. As for this clone: What it binds is unknown.

The CDR3 is made up of 16 amino acids. The V and J ends lost 5 bases and 6 bases, in that order; junction bases with no gene match: 12. Germline V lookup: CDR1 SGHTA, CDR2 FQGNSA. Sample: peripheral blood, taken from a patient treated with proton-based radiotherapy. The receptor was isolated from a man of 80 years or more with esophageal cancer. V and J are TRBV7-2 and TRBJ1-4; 7 nucleotides match TRBD1. The CDR3 DNA reads TGTGCCAGCAGCCCGACTTCGACAGGGTTTTATGAAAAACTGTTTTTT. This gives the protein CASSPTSTGFYEKLFF. The full variable domain, with the rest looked up from reference TRBV7-2 and TRBJ1-4, is GAGVSQSPSNKVTEKGKDVELRCDPISGHTALYWYRQSLGQGLEFLIYFQGNSAPDKSGLPSDRFSAERTGGSVSTLTIQRTQQEDSAVYLCASSPTSTGFYEKLFFGSGTQLSVL.